This T cell receptor beta chain was obtained from a study of T cell responses to AZD1222 COVID-19 vaccine (dated by TCRdb to the early 2020s). For the study in its entirety: Because spike-specific TCR depth and breadth did not differ between the two schedules, AZD1222 recipients who got a second dose at roughly 4 weeks were pooled with those who got a second dose at roughly 12 weeks. TCR sequencing covered some 240 trial participants: 207 given two doses of AZD1222 and 26 given two doses of MenACWY control vaccine. Trial participants were enrolled by age into 18-55, 56-69 and 70-plus year subgroups, with 148, 28 and 57 TCR-sequenced participants respectively.

The CDR3 covers 15 residues, taking in both the cysteine and the phenylalanine. Only the CDR3 DNA is retained, 45 bases long and in frame from the first base. After removal of 3 bases from V and 4 bases from J, the junction retains 5 bases not matched to a gene. CDR1 KGHSH and CDR2 LQKENI were looked up in the germline V gene. Worth noting for this clone: This clone's antigen is unknown. Base qualities are not recorded, but no much larger clone differs from it by a single base.

In light of the paper, this sample's time point label describes: baseline before first vaccination. Vaccinee samples were obtained from the UK trials COV001 and COV002, which included a single-blind randomized controlled phase 2/3 trial of AZD1222 (ChAdOx1 nCoV-19) in healthy adults. For TCRbeta chain sequencing, PBMC samples were collected from trial participants at day 0 and at day 28 after the second dose. The CDR3 regions of human TCRbeta chains were analyzed by immunosequencing. In the original analysis: Repertoire TCRs were checked for matches against a reference library of SARS-CoV-2-specific TCRs that had been generated using the MIRA antigen-specificity platform. Breadth meant the fraction of unique TCRs that were SARS-CoV-2-associated, whereas depth meant the fraction of total T cells that were SARS-CoV-2-associated. Using the MIRA data, each spike-specific TCR was assigned both to the spike region to which the TCR was reactive and to a CD4 or CD8 class. Log10-transformed breadth and depth values were compared by one-way ANOVA with Sidak's multiple comparisons tests. TCRdb obtained this table from immuneACCESS and retained in-frame rearrangements with V and J assigned. These tables miss some clones; where compared with another copy, unresolved V genes account for less than half of the shortfall, and the remainder is unexplained. The V and J calls and clone size were taken over from that table, and D and trimming were inferred from the DNA. The sample data list over 100,000 clones, and approximately 90% of these were observed just once. In total, the top ten clones hold 8.4% of the sample.

Beyond this particular receptor, the publication reports: Because no samples from the day 14 peak response were available, repertoires could be characterized only after the peak T cell response. The 56-69-year group was small, and its depth increase did not reach significance, likely because of low power. Participants were mostly white British, with more females than males. The authors suggested clonal diversity may have been underestimated. The whole spike protein was spanned by vaccine-associated CD4 TCRs, and dominant responses were seen in regions 160-218 and 743-854. Reportedly, close to half of the unique spike-specific TCRs recognized epitopes lying outside the regions that are mutated in the B.1.351 and B.1.1.7 variants. Conclusions about previously exposed vaccinees are limited because only a handful of AZD1222 recipients were SARS-CoV-2 seropositive at baseline. After two AZD1222 doses, both the breadth and the depth of spike-specific TCRs were significantly higher than at day 0 and than in MenACWY recipients.

This specimen was peripheral blood, taken on day 0 of AZD1222 vaccination. The chain was built from TRBV18 and TRBJ1-5; TRBD1 fits 8 bases in the junction. The sequence was obtained from an adult in good health. The nucleotides read TGTGCCAGCTCACCGGGACAGGCAGATAATCAGCCCCAGCATTTT. It translates to CASSPGQADNQPQHF. Here the CDR3 is joined to the reference TRBV18 and TRBJ1-5 genes, and the full variable domain is: NAGVMQNPRHLVRRRGQEARLRCSPMKGHSHVYWYRQLPEEGLKFMVYLQKENIIDESGMPKERFSAEFPKEGPSILRIQQVVRGDSAAYFCASSPGQADNQPQHFGDGTRLSIL.